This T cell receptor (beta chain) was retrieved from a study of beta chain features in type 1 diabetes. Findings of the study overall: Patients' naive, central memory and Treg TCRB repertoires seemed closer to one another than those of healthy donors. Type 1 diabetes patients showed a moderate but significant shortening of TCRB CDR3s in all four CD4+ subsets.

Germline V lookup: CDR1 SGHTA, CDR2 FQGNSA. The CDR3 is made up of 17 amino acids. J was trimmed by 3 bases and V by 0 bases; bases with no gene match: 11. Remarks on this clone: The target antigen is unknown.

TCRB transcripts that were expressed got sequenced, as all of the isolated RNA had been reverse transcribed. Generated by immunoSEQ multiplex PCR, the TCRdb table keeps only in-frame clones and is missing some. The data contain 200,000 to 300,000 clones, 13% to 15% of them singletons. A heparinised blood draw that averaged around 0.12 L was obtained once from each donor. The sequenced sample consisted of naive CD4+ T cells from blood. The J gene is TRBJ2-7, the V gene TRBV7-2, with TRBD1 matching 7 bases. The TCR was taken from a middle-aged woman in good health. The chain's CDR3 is CASSLAGPGTAIYEQYF. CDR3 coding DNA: TGTGCCAGCAGCTTAGCGGGTCCCGGGACAGCAATCTACGAGCAGTACTTC.